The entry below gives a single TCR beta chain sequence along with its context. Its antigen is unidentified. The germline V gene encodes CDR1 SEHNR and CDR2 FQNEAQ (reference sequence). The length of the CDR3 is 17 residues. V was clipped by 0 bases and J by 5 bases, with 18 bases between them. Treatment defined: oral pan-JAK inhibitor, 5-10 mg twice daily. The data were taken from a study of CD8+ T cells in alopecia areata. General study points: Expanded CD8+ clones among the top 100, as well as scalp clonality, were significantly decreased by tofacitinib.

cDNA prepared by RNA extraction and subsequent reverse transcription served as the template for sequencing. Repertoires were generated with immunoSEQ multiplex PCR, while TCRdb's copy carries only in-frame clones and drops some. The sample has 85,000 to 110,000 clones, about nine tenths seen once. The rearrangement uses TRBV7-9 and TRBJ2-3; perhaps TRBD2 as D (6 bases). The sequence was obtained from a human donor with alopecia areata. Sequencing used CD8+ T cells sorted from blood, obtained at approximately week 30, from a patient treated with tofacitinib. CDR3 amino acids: CASSLAESGSWRDTQYF. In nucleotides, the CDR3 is TGTGCCAGCAGCTTAGCGGAGTCCGGGAGCTGGCGAGATACGCAGTATTTT.